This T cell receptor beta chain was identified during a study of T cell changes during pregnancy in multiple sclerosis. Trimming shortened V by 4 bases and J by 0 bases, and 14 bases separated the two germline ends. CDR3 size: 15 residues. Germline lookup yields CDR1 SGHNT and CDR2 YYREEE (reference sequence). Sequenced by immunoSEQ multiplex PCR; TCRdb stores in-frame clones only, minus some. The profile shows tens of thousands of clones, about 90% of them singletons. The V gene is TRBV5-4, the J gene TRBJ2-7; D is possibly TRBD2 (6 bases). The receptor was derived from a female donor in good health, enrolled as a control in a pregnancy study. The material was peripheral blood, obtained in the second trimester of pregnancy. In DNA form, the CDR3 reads TGTGCCAGCAGCCCCCGGGACTCCAGCTCCTACGAGCAGTACTTC. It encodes CASSPRDSSSYEQYF.